These T cell receptor beta chains were read from a single sample in a study of blood T cell repertoires in COVID-19. Sequencing was performed with immunoSEQ multiplex PCR; in TCRdb, only in-frame clones are kept and a portion is missing. Of some 490,000 clones in the sample, over 75% were seen once. The sample taken for sequencing was peripheral blood. Receptors were obtained from a human donor in a cohort sampled during active COVID-19. Each CDR3 is given with its conserved first and last residue. Fields, in order: V gene, D gene, clone size, J gene, CDR3 protein, CDR3 DNA. A D gene is named only where the DNA matches it firmly. Clone size is stated in some rows and not others, as once, few, many or a class when expanded.

TRBV6-5	NA	NA	TRBJ2-7	CASSSGRGAYEQYF	TGTGCCAGCAGTTCGGGCAGGGGGGCCTACGAGCAGTACTTC
TRBV6-5	NA	NA	TRBJ2-3	CASSFQLQADTQYF	TGTGCCAGCAGTTTCCAGTTACAGGCAGATACGCAGTATTTT
TRBV29-1	TRBD2	NA	TRBJ2-7	CSAGVNSGGFSRFF	TGCAGCGCCGGGGTTAATAGCGGGGGCTTTTCACGTTTCTTC
TRBV4-3	TRBD2	NA	TRBJ2-7	CASSQEGTSGYEQYF	TGCGCCAGCAGCCAAGAAGGGACTAGCGGATACGAGCAGTACTTC
TRBV19	TRBD1	NA	TRBJ1-2	CASSMGTGGSYGYTF	TGTGCCAGTAGTATGGGAACAGGGGGTTCCTATGGCTACACCTTC
TRBV28	NA	NA	TRBJ1-5	CASSRQPQHF	TGTGCCAGCAGTCGTCAGCCCCAGCATTTT
TRBV3-1/TRBV3-2	TRBD1	NA	TRBJ1-2	CASSQDAGGRGYTF	TGTGCCAGCAGCCAAGATGCAGGGGGTAGGGGCTACACCTTC
TRBV5-1	TRBD2	NA	TRBJ2-2	CASSLGARGLAGASGELFF	TGCGCCAGCAGCTTGGGGGCCCGGGGGCTAGCGGGAGCGTCCGGGGAGCTGTTTTTT
TRBV11-2	TRBD2	NA	TRBJ2-7	CASSGSGSSLGEQYF	TGTGCCAGCAGTGGTAGCGGGAGTTCGCTCGGCGAGCAGTACTTC
TRBV28	NA	few	TRBJ1-6	CASSPLGRVRSPLHF	TGTGCCAGCAGTCCTCTCGGCAGGGTCAGGTCACCCCTCCACTTT
TRBV7-2	NA	NA	TRBJ1-6	CASRRPSVSGTGSPLHF	TGTGCCAGCAGGCGACCTTCCGTATCGGGAACGGGTTCACCCCTCCACTTT
TRBV18	NA	NA	TRBJ2-1	CASSPSVEYNEQFF	TGTGCCAGCTCACCATCGGTAGAGTACAATGAGCAGTTCTTC
TRBV14	NA	few	TRBJ2-7	CASSQDLGGLEQYF	TGTGCCAGCAGCCAAGATCTCGGTGGACTCGAGCAGTACTTC
TRBV15	TRBD1	few	TRBJ2-1	CATSRARGQGDNEQFF	TGTGCCACCAGCAGAGCCCGGGGACAGGGGGATAATGAGCAGTTCTTC